This TCR beta chain is from a study of vaccination effects on CD4 cells after COVID-19 (dated by TCRdb to between 2022 and 2023). Context from the whole study: Post-vaccine samples across the study were collected a median of 72 days after the second dose, with a range of 14 to 241. SARS-CoV-2 spike-specific CD4+ TCR repertoires from before and after mRNA vaccination were compared in COVID-19 convalescent patients and in infection-naive vaccine recipients. The full study included some eleven COVID-19 convalescent patients and a few SARS-CoV-2-naive healthy vaccine recipients. In the study, cultures from other donors were sequenced using the Oncomine TCR Beta short-read assay on an Illumina iSeq 100. Study-level results and caveats: Among healthy vaccine recipients, nearly all vaccine-induced clones were SARS-CoV-2 mono-reactive, and only 1 of 255 was cross-reactive with common cold coronaviruses. Marked clonal contraction was observed in both infection-induced and vaccine-induced clones at late post-vaccination timepoints, consistent with waning T cell responses. Only a small number of convalescent patients were included, and no early post-infection timepoints were available, which limited the study.

The count of this clone is one. Its antigen target is currently unknown. The sample holds no much larger clone one base away, and base qualities are not on file. The protocol used for the library was the immunoSEQ multiplex PCR assay. DNA from the cultured, isolated CD4+ T cells was subjected to TCR beta CDR3 sequencing. As for the authors' bioinformatics: Non-productive TCR sequences were removed, reads were trimmed to the CDR3 region, and CDR3s of at least 7 amino acids were retained. Antigen-specific clonotypes were identified using the MANAFEST web app by comparison of expansion in peptide wells against reference cultures. To count as positive, a clone had to show expansion at FDR<0.05 compared with the reference and with all other wells, an odds ratio above 5, and a frequency above 0.1% in two replicate wells. A clonotype was called cross-reactive if it was significantly expanded both in SARS-CoV-2 spike wells and in at least one common cold coronavirus spike condition. Levenshtein distance calculated with the stringdist R package was used to assess CDR3 similarity, and unrooted trees were constructed with ape in R 3.6.1. TCRdb mirrors the immuneACCESS table, restricted to in-frame sequences. Some clones are absent from its copies; in checked studies, under half trace to an unresolved V gene, and the reason for the others is unknown. From that table come the V and J calls and clone size; the DNA was used to work out D and trimming. The table for this sample lists 25,000 to 35,000 clones; more than 60% of them were counted only once. The biggest ten clones account for about 9.4% of the sample.

In the ViraFEST assay, PBMC were stimulated with viral peptide pools, and TCR sequencing was then used to find antigen-specific CD4+ T cell clonotypes based on their expansion. After around eleven days of culture, CD4+ T cells were isolated with the EasySep CD4+ T cell isolation kit. Participants received two doses of either the BNT162b2 or the mRNA-1273 mRNA SARS-CoV-2 vaccine. Healthy vaccine recipients had no prior SARS-CoV-2 infection, confirmed by negative nucleocapsid antibodies before and after vaccination. Each well held under 2.5 million PBMC cultured in IMDM containing roughly 5% human AB serum, 8.5 to 10 IU/ml IL-2 and gentamicin, along with about 9.5 ug/ml peptides. On days 3 and 7, half of the culture medium was replaced with fresh IL-2-containing medium. Each peptide stimulation condition was cultured in triplicate wells unless otherwise noted. Using Ficoll-Paque Plus gradient centrifugation, PBMC were separated from whole blood and then either used fresh or cryopreserved at -140C. The spike proteins of SARS-CoV-2 and of the common cold coronaviruses HCoV-NL63, HCoV-OC43 and HCoV-229E were spanned by overlapping peptide pools. Genomic DNA was extracted from cultured CD4+ T cells with the QIAamp micro DNA kit.

CDR1 LGHDT and CDR2 YNNKEL were looked up in the germline V gene (reference sequence). V gives up 3 bases and J gives up 1 base, and the segment between their germline ends measures 9 bases. From the cysteine through the phenylalanine, the CDR3 covers 14 amino acids. Just CDR3 DNA is preserved here, 42 bases in frame from base 1. Sample: CD4+ T cells from PBMCs cultured with HCoV-NL63 spike peptides, taken after COVID-19 vaccination. Taken with the paper, the label for cell subset or site translates to: HCoV-NL63 spike overlapping peptide pool stimulation. This chain joins TRBV3-1 (or the pseudogene TRBV3-2) to TRBJ1-1, with the D gene uncertain. The clonotype originates from a human donor who received a COVID-19 vaccine. The nucleotides are TGTGCCAGCAGCCACGGGAGGGAGAACACTGAAGCTTTCTTT. It codes for CASSHGRENTEAFF.